Listed below are T cell receptor beta chains from one sample, sequenced in a study of regulatory T cells in long-lasting Graves disease. TCRdb re-derived calls from the multiplex PCR reads in MiXCR, one entry per CDR3 protein. This table holds 350,000 to 450,000 distinct CDR3 sequences, around 21% found once. This material consisted of peripheral blood mononuclear cells (PBMCs), taken when the disease was refractory, from a patient treated with antithyroid drugs. The receptors derive from a female donor with Graves disease. The CDR3 runs from the conserved cysteine through the conserved F or W. D genes are given only for firm matches. Expanded clones get a size class; other rows say once, few or many, or leave the size out.

j_call clone_size v_call d_call cdr3_aa cdr3_nt
TRBJ2-5 many TRBV6-1 TRBD2 CASSDGLAGVKTQYF TGTGCCAGCAGCGACGGACTAGCGGGAGTAAAGACCCAGTACTTC
TRBJ1-6 - TRBV3-1 - CASSQHNNSPLHF TGTGCCAGCAGCCAACATAATAATTCACCCCTCCACTTT
TRBJ2-5 - TRBV9 TRBD2 CASSTRLAGKQETQYF TGTGCCAGCAGCACTAGACTAGCGGGAAAACAAGAGACCCAGTACTTC
TRBJ2-1 - TRBV28 TRBD2 CASSLSTGLAGYNEQFF TGTGCCAGCAGTTTATCTACTGGACTAGCGGGTTACAATGAGCAGTTCTTC
TRBJ1-3 once TRBV10-2 TRBD1 CASSGGQLSGNTIYF TGCGCCAGCAGTGGGGGACAGCTCTCTGGAAACACCATATATTTT
TRBJ2-5 many TRBV12-3/TRBV12-4 TRBD1 CASSSKGQGIETQYF TGTGCCAGCAGTTCGAAGGGACAGGGAATAGAGACCCAGTACTTC
TRBJ2-7 many TRBV12-3/TRBV12-4 - CASSRDRSSYEQYF TGTGCCAGCTCCCGAGACAGGAGCTCCTACGAGCAGTACTTC
TRBJ2-5 many TRBV20-1 TRBD2 CSAVFAGDPETQYF TGCAGTGCTGTCTTTGCGGGAGATCCAGAGACCCAGTACTTC
TRBJ2-7 many TRBV2 - CASRGFPYEQYF TGTGCCAGCAGGGGCTTCCCCTACGAGCAGTACTTC
TRBJ2-3 - TRBV19 - CASSIVARTDTQYF TGTGCCAGTAGTATAGTGGCACGCACAGATACGCAGTATTTT
TRBJ1-6 many TRBV7-2 - CASSPEGTSGYGSPLHF TGTGCCAGCAGCCCAGAGGGGACATCGGGCTATGGTTCACCCCTCCACTTT
TRBJ2-7 few TRBV13 - CASSSRDIYEQYF TGTGCCAGCAGCTCCCGGGACATTTACGAGCAGTACTTC
TRBJ2-7 few TRBV6-1 - CASSRGREQYF TGTGCCAGCAGCCGGGGACGTGAGCAGTACTTC
TRBJ1-4 few TRBV29-1 - CSVYTNEKLFF TGCAGCGTTTACACTAATGAAAAACTGTTTTTT
TRBJ2-7 many TRBV28 TRBD2 CASSFLRGVGEQYF TGTGCCAGCAGTTTCCTCCGGGGGGTGGGCGAGCAGTACTTC
TRBJ2-7 many TRBV2 - CASRKGRSYEQYF TGTGCCAGCAGAAAGGGGCGATCGTACGAGCAGTACTTC
TRBJ1-2 many TRBV12-3/TRBV12-4 - CASSPAQTYGYTF TGTGCCAGCAGTCCTGCCCAGACTTATGGCTACACCTTC
TRBJ2-6 many TRBV7-2 - CASSKAGVSGANVLTF TGTGCCAGCAGCAAAGCAGGGGTCTCTGGGGCCAACGTCCTGACTTTC
TRBJ2-7 many TRBV9 TRBD1 CASSLLDRGHEQYF TGTGCCAGCAGCTTACTGGACAGGGGGCACGAGCAGTACTTC
TRBJ2-2 few TRBV29-1 TRBD1 CSSWDSNTGELFF TGCAGCTCCTGGGACAGTAACACCGGGGAGCTGTTTTTT
TRBJ2-1 few TRBV7-2 - CASSFTNYNEQFF TGTGCCAGCAGCTTTACCAACTACAATGAGCAGTTCTTC
TRBJ2-7 few TRBV29-1 - CSVEEDRYEQYF TGCAGCGTTGAAGAGGACAGATACGAGCAGTACTTC
TRBJ2-5 few TRBV19 TRBD1 CASSRPLWTGDETQYF TGTGCCAGTAGTAGACCGCTCTGGACAGGGGACGAGACCCAGTACTTC
TRBJ1-3 many TRBV20-1 - CSAHGGRDNTIYF TGCAGTGCTCACGGCGGCAGGGATAACACCATATATTTT
TRBJ2-7 many TRBV6-1 TRBD1 CASSTEDRVSYEQYF TGTGCCAGCAGTACCGAAGACAGGGTTTCCTACGAGCAGTACTTC
TRBJ2-7 many TRBV6-1 - CASSELQGGIDSYEQYF TGTGCCAGCAGTGAATTGCAGGGTGGTATCGACTCCTACGAGCAGTACTTC
TRBJ2-3 few TRBV6-2/TRBV6-3 - CASSVLRADTQYF TGTGCCAGCAGTGTTCTCCGGGCAGATACGCAGTATTTT
TRBJ2-7 - TRBV5-1 TRBD1 CASSLGQGMDEQYF TGCGCCAGCAGCTTGGGACAGGGGATGGACGAGCAGTACTTC
TRBJ2-1 - TRBV4-3 - CASSQDSGTGSAHNEQFF TGCGCCAGCAGCCAAGATTCGGGAACAGGGTCGGCCCACAATGAGCAGTTCTTC
TRBJ2-5 - TRBV9 TRBD1 CASSAQGAGTQYF TGTGCCAGCAGCGCCCAGGGGGCTGGGACCCAGTACTTC